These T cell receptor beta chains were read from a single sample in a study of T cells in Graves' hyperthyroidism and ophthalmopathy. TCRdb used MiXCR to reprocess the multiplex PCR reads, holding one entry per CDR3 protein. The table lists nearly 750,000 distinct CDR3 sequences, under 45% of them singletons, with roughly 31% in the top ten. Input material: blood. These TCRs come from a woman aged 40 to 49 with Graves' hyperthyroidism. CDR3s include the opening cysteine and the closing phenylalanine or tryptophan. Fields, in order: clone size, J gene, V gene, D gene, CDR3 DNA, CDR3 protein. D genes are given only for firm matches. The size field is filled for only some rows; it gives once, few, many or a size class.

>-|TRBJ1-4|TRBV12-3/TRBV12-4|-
TGTGCCAGCAGTTTCGGTTCGAATGAAAAACTGTTTTTT
CASSFGSNEKLFF
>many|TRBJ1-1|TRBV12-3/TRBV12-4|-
TGTGCCAGCAGCTTACGGACGGAAAACACTGAAGCTTTCTTT
CASSLRTENTEAFF
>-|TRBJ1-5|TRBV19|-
TGTGCCAGTAGTATAGGCGCCTCGCCCCAGCATTTT
CASSIGASPQHF
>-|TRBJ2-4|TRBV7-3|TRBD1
TGTGCCAGCAGCTTAACGGTACAGGGGGCGAAGTACTTC
CASSLTVQGAKYF
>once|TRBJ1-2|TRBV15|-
TGTGCCACCAGCAGTCGGCTGGGTGAATCCTATGGCTACACCTTC
CATSSRLGESYGYTF
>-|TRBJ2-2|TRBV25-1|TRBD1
TGTGCCAGCTCTGACGGGACAGGGAAGAACACCGGGGAGCTGTTTTTT
CASSDGTGKNTGELFF
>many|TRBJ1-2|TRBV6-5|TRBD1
TGTGCCGTCACAGGGGATAACTATGGCTACACCTTC
CAVTGDNYGYTF
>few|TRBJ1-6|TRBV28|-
TGTGCCAGCAGTTCCACGGAACAGGAGGGGGATAATTCACCCCTCCACTTT
CASSSTEQEGDNSPLHF
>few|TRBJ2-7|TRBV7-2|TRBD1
TGTGCCAGCACTTATCAAGGGGGCCTGCAATCCTACGAGCAGTACTTC
CASTYQGGLQSYEQYF
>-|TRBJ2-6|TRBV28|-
TGTGCCAGCAGTACTACGGGCAACTCTGGGGCCAACGTCCTGACTTTC
CASSTTGNSGANVLTF
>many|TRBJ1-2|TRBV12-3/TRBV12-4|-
TGTGCCAGCAGTGACGGACAGCCTGCCCGGGAGGGCTACACCTTC
CASSDGQPAREGYTF
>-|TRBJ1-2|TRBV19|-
TGTGCCAGTAGTATAGGATGGACGGACCTGGGCTACACCTTC
CASSIGWTDLGYTF
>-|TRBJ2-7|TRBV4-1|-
TGCGCCAGCAGCCAAGATTTGCCCCGTCGCTCCTACGAGCAGTACTTC
CASSQDLPRRSYEQYF
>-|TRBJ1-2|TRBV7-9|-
TGTGCCAGCAGCCGAGACAAAGGTCGCACCTTC
CASSRDKGRTF
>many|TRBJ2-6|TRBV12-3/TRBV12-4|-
TGTGCCAGCAGTTTGAGGACTGGGGCCAACGTCCTGACTTTC
CASSLRTGANVLTF
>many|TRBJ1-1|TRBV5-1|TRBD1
TGCGCCAGCAGCTTGGGGGGACAGAGCCAAGCTTTCTTT
CASSLGGQSQAFF
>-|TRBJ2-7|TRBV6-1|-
TGTGCCAGCAACCAAATGGGAGACCACGAGCAGTACTTC
CASNQMGDHEQYF
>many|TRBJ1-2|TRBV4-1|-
TGCGCCAGCAGCCAAGACGTTCGAAATAACTATGGCTACACCTTC
CASSQDVRNNYGYTF
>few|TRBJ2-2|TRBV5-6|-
TGTGCCAGCAGCTTGACGCCTAGTTGGACCGGGGAGCTGTTTTTT
CASSLTPSWTGELFF
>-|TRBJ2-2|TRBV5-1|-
TGCGCCAGCAGGCATGAGACAGGGAACACCGGGGAGCTGTTTTTT
CASRHETGNTGELFF
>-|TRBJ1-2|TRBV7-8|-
TGTGCCAGCTATAAATCGGGCTATGGCTACACCTTC
CASYKSGYGYTF
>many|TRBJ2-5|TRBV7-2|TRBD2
TGTGCCAGCAGCAGGTTGTTCAAATCGGGGACTAGCATCTCGGAGACCCAGTACTTC
CASSRLFKSGTSISETQYF
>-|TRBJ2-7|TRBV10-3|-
TGTGCCACCCTAGGGGGACACGGGTTTTACGAGCAGTACTTC
CATLGGHGFYEQYF
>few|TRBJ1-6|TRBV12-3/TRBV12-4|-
TGTGCCAGCAGTCATGACCACTCTAGCAATTCACCCCTCCACTTT
CASSHDHSSNSPLHF
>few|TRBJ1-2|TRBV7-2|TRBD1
TGTGCCAGCAGCTTTCAGGTGGCGGGGACAGGGGGTGTCTATGGCTACACCTTC
CASSFQVAGTGGVYGYTF